This TCR beta chain derives from a study of blood T cells in healthy people across ages. The study's findings and limits: Both naive CD4+ cell counts and diversity were greater in long-lived donors than in aged donors.

CDR3 length: 12 residues. Trimming took off 3 bases at V and 5 bases at J, with 5 bases between the two ends. A note on this clonotype: Its antigen is not identified.

A second PCR, run for 7 to 11 cycles, used a sample-barcoded 5' primer plus a J-beta primer mix. A template-switch adaptor that had 12 random nucleotides put a tag on each cDNA molecule. TCRdb independently ran MiXCR on the 5' RACE reads; one entry per CDR3 protein. The sample has hundreds of thousands of distinct CDR3 sequences, about 25% seen once; the top ten hold just under 9.5%. The data also belong to a second study, concerning T cells of mothers and their children. That work states: The yield was over 9.5 million TCR beta CDR3 reads from each mother and 2.5 million to 3.5 million from each child. At a sensitivity of roughly 90 clones per million clonotypes, no persistent microchimeric T cell clones appeared.

The sequence came from a boy between 10 and 17 years old in good health. Sequencing was done on a sample of blood. The chain combines TRBV12-3 or TRBV12-4 with TRBJ1-5; no definite D call. CDR3 nucleotides: TGTGCCAGCAGTTTGGTCTATCAGCCCCAGCATTTT. Amino acid sequence: CASSLVYQPQHF.